A single T cell receptor beta chain is shown here with its context. Its antigen is unknown. The junction departs from the called germline gene at one end, perhaps through a read error. This sample is drawn from a study of OX40 agonist ivuxolimab in advanced cancers. Study background: Ivuxolimab is an agonistic anti-OX40 (CD134) antibody, and patients were treated with it. Mean age around 60 years, range roughly 23 to 79; 82.7% male. Study conclusions and caveats: Compared with others, partial responders at 0.1-3.0 mg/kg displayed clonal expansion among the lowest.

The assay was immunoSEQ multiplex PCR, and TCRdb's table has in-frame clones only and misses some. The sample has about 150,000 clones; roughly 94% are singletons. This CDR3 contains 13 residues. CDR1 and CDR2 (germline): LNHDA, SQIVND (reference sequence). This clonotype was obtained from an adult with an advanced solid tumor such as melanoma, head and neck, liver or kidney cancer. The material sequenced was CD4+ or CD8+ T cells sorted from blood, taken in a trial of the OX40 agonist ivuxolimab. The rearrangement uses TRBV19 and TRBJ1-5; 7 bases align to TRBD1. DNA for the CDR3: TGTGCCAGTAATAAAGGCCAGGGGGAGCCCCGGCATTTT. The encoded protein is CASNKGQGEPRHF.